This entry features one TCR beta chain sequence. Its antigen is not identified. Without the conserved terminal phenylalanine or tryptophan, this CDR3 likely stems from a read error. Trimming stripped 3 bases from V and 6 bases from J, with 15 bases between. In germline, CDR1 is ENHRY, CDR2 SYGVKD. The CDR3 has 14 amino acids. The template, around 540 ng total RNA, yielded TCR beta cDNA made with a constant-region primer. ARM-PCR was slightly modified, and three nested multiplex PCR rounds with it gave rise to the TCR beta libraries. The two initial PCR rounds, roughly 11 cycles each, used TRBV1-TRBV30 forward and C-beta reverse primers. MiXCR, run by TCRdb on the multiplex PCR reads, gives a single entry per CDR3 protein. The sample holds 45,000 or so distinct CDR3 sequences, roughly 75% seen once. Co-extraction of RNA and DNA was performed on roughly 17-32 mg of unsorted bulk tissue. This record belongs to a study of tumor-infiltrating lymphocytes in primary liver carcinoma. Study-wide context: Men as well as women, aged 30 to 69 years, made up the patients. Study observations and caveats: Pairs comparing tumor with adjacent tissue or blood overlapped less than pairs drawn from tumor regions.

Material for sequencing was tumor-adjacent normal liver tissue. This rearrangement joins TRBV10-3 to TRBJ2-7; D unclear. The receptor comes from a woman in her 30s with primary liver carcinoma and hepatitis B virus infection. The CDR3 here is CAISDPDRDCEQYL. The CDR3 DNA reads as TGTGCCATCAGTGACCCCGACCGAGACTGCGAGCAGTACTTA.